These 29 T cell receptor beta chains originate from one sample sequenced in a study of control samples from healthy donors and cancer patients. The protocol was immunoSEQ multiplex PCR, while the TCRdb copy is restricted to in-frame clones and leaves out a portion. The sample has some 54,000 clones; around 95% are singletons. Input material: blood. These receptors all come from a woman in her twenties or thirties in good health.

The chain links TRBV5-1 to TRBJ2-5; possible D gene TRBD2, 5 bases. CDR3 length: 15 amino acids. V was cut by 4 bases and J by 4 bases, with 17 bases left in between. Germline lookup yields CDR1 SGHRS and CDR2 YFSETQ. In DNA form, the CDR3 reads TGCGCCAGCAGCCCGACGGGGTTCTACGGAGAGACCCAGTACTTC. Its translation is CASSPTGFYGETQYF.

For the CDR3, the DNA is TGTGCCAGCAGCCCCGCCAAGCGGGCCGGGGAGCTGTTTTTT. This translates into CASSPAKRAGELFF. The rearrangement uses TRBV7-9 and TRBJ2-2, with a weak D call TRBD2 (6 bases). V was clipped by 5 bases and J by 6 bases, with 13 bases between them. This CDR3 is 14 amino acids long. Germline CDR1 SEHNR, CDR2 FQNEAQ (reference sequence).

The chain couples TRBV28 to TRBJ2-5; 9 bases are a match to TRBD2. The germline gives CDR1 MDHEN, CDR2 SYDVKM. The V and J ends lost 3 bases and 1 base, in that order; junction bases with no gene match: 6. This CDR3 is built from 16 residues. CDR3 amino acids: CASSFSGRSLQETQYF. CDR3 DNA sequence: TGTGCCAGCAGTTTCAGCGGGAGGTCCCTCCAAGAGACCCAGTACTTC.

Concerning this clone itself: Other DNA sequences in the same sample also yield this CDR3. The chain recombines TRBV4-1 with TRBJ2-1; possibly TRBD2 for D (6 bases). Germline-derived CDR1 and CDR2 are MGHRA and YSYEKL. Trimming removed 5 bases from V and 5 bases from J, with 16 bases in between. The CDR3 is made up of 15 amino acids. The CDR3 DNA follows: TGCGCCAGCAGCGACACTGCGGCGGGAAACAATGAGCAGTTCTTC. It codes for CASSDTAAGNNEQFF.

The V gene is TRBV12-3 or TRBV12-4, the J gene TRBJ1-2, with D unclear. V lost 2 bases and J 0 bases, leaving 4 bases between the germline ends. The CDR3 has 13 residues. Here the CDR3 DNA reads TGTGCCAGCAGTTTAAGTGCTAACTATGGCTACACCTTC. Protein sequence: CASSLSANYGYTF.

V is TRBV3-1 (or the pseudogene TRBV3-2) and J is TRBJ2-7; D possibly corresponds to TRBD2 (6 bases). CDR1 LGHDT and CDR2 YNNKEL come from the germline V gene (reference sequence). V lost 1 base and J 2 bases, leaving 6 bases between the germline ends. The CDR3 spans 13 residues. This chain's CDR3 is CASSQGLAYEQYF. In DNA form, the CDR3 reads TGTGCCAGCAGCCAAGGACTAGCCTACGAGCAGTACTTC.

V and J are TRBV29-1 and TRBJ2-7; 15 bases are a match to TRBD2. With V trimmed by 6 bases and J by 6 bases, 3 bases remained unmatched. This CDR3 has 13 residues. CDR1 is SQVTM, CDR2 ANQGSEA, per germline. CDR3 loop: CSVRGLAGGEQYF. As DNA, the CDR3 is TGCAGCGTGAGGGGACTAGCGGGAGGCGAGCAGTACTTC.

The rearrangement uses TRBV10-1 and TRBJ2-7; TRBD2 aligns across 8 bases. V lost 3 bases to trimming and J lost 5 bases; unmatched junction nucleotides: 9. Germline V gene lookup returns CDR1 WNHNN and CDR2 SYGVQD (reference sequence). The CDR3 is 15 residues long. CDR3 sequence reads: CASSENIAGFHEQYF. The CDR3 bases are TGCGCCAGCAGTGAAAACATAGCGGGATTCCACGAGCAGTACTTC.

The rearrangement uses TRBV28 and TRBJ1-5, with a possible D match to TRBD1 (6 bases). V was pared by 3 bases and J by 10 bases, with 19 bases between. The germline CDR1 and CDR2 sequences are MDHEN and SYDVKM. The CDR3 has 15 residues. The CDR3 spells CASSFPRGGPKPQHF. In DNA form, the CDR3 reads TGTGCCAGCAGTTTTCCCAGGGGAGGGCCAAAACCCCAGCATTTT.

Concerning this clone itself: The junction differs from germline at one of its ends, possibly a read error. The V and J genes are TRBV4-1 and TRBJ2-7; the D gene could be TRBD1 or TRBD2 (5 bases each). Germline CDR1 and CDR2: MGHRA and YSYEKL. This CDR3 is 11 amino acids long. Here the CDR3 DNA reads TGCGCCAGCAGACAAGGGACCGAGCAGTACTTC. Its protein is CASRQGTEQYF.

This chain connects TRBV18 to TRBJ2-3; D call uncertain. Looked up from germline, CDR1 is KGHSH and CDR2 is LQKENI. The CDR3 sequence is 11 residues long. With 2 bases removed from V and 4 bases from J, the gap between germline ends came to 1 base. Here the CDR3 reads CASSPSDTQYF. The CDR3 nucleotides are TGTGCCAGCTCACCATCAGATACGCAGTATTTT. Supplemented by reference TRBV18 and TRBJ2-3, the full variable domain reads NAGVMQNPRHLVRRRGQEARLRCSPMKGHSHVYWYRQLPEEGLKFMVYLQKENIIDESGMPKERFSAEFPKEGPSILRIQQVVRGDSAAYFCASSPSDTQYFGPGTRLTVL.

This chain links TRBV9 with TRBJ2-1, with 14 bases matching TRBD2. This CDR3 comprises 17 residues. The germline V gene has CDR1 SGDLS and CDR2 YYNGEE. The ends lost 3 bases at V and 8 bases at J; junction bases unmatched: 10. CDR3 sequence reads: CASSASEGLAGVYEQFF. The CDR3 bases are TGTGCCAGCAGCGCATCCGAGGGACTAGCGGGAGTTTATGAGCAGTTCTTC.

The V gene is TRBV28, the J gene TRBJ1-1; TRBD1 matches at 9 bases. The germline CDR1 and CDR2 sequences are MDHEN and SYDVKM. J gave up 6 bases and V 6 bases, and 11 bases lay outside the gene matches. The CDR3 extends over 15 amino acids. CDR3 sequence reads: CASSLGTGSNAEAFF. The CDR3 coding sequence is TGTGCCAGCAGCCTCGGGACAGGGAGTAACGCTGAAGCTTTCTTT.

The CDR3 DNA follows: TGCAGTGCTAGTCAGACGAGCTACGAGCAGTACTTC. It yields the protein CSASQTSYEQYF. This chain joins TRBV20-1 and TRBJ2-7; D not resolved. Germline-derived CDR1 and CDR2 are DFQATT and SNEGSKA (reference sequence). V was trimmed by 3 bases and J by 3 bases, leaving 9 bases between them. This CDR3 has 12 amino acids.

J is TRBJ1-1 and V is TRBV28, with D possibly matching TRBD1 (6 bases). This CDR3 spans 13 amino acids. The germline V gene encodes CDR1 MDHEN and CDR2 SYDVKM. V lost 5 bases to trimming and J lost 6 bases, with 13 bases between them. The CDR3 DNA sequence: TGTGCCAGCAGTACCAAGCAGGGGTCTGAAGCTTTCTTT. This sequence encodes CASSTKQGSEAFF.

The chain is built from TRBV24-1 and TRBJ2-3; 12 positions match TRBD2. This CDR3 comprises 16 residues. Germline values: CDR1 KGHDR, CDR2 SFDVKD. V was pared by 3 bases and J by 7 bases, with 7 bases of the junction left unmatched. The CDR3 sequence: CATSDTGLAGFYTQYF. CDR3 nucleotides: TGTGCCACCAGTGATACTGGACTAGCGGGGTTCTATACGCAGTATTTT.

This chain links TRBV9 with TRBJ1-3; D uncertain. CDR1 is SGDLS and CDR2 is YYNGEE in the germline V gene. CDR3 length equals 19 residues. Trimming pared 4 bases from V and 1 base from J, leaving 24 bases between. This CDR3 reads CASSPRHVDLVSSGNTIYF. The CDR3 region has the DNA TGTGCCAGCAGCCCGAGGCATGTAGATCTGGTTTCTTCTGGAAACACCATATATTTT.

The chain carries TRBV2 and TRBJ2-7, with D unclear. The CDR3 runs to 12 residues. The germline V gene encodes CDR1 SNHLY and CDR2 FYNNEI. V was cut by 6 bases and J by 4 bases, with 10 bases left in between. DNA for the CDR3: TGTGCCAGCAGCCCGATCCCATACGAGCAGTACTTC. Translation: CASSPIPYEQYF.

This rearrangement joins TRBV27 to TRBJ1-2, with D unclear. The V gene's germline CDR1 is MNHEY and CDR2 SMNVEV (reference sequence). Deletions cut 4 bases from V and 8 bases from J, with 14 bases between. The CDR3 runs to 13 residues. CDR3 sequence: CASSSQDTYGYTF. The CDR3 nucleotides read TGTGCCAGCAGTTCACAAGACACCTACGGCTACACCTTC.

With regard to this clone: A read error may account for a junction end that differs from germline. V gene TRBV7-7 combines with J gene TRBJ2-5, with a tentative D call TRBD1 (6 bases). This CDR3 has 15 amino acids. CDR1 is SSHAT, CDR2 FNYEAQ, per germline (reference sequence). The CDR3 nucleotides are TGTGCTAGCAGCAAATCCGGGACACCCCAAGAGACCCAGTACTTC. As protein: CASSKSGTPQETQYF.

This chain connects TRBV5-1 to TRBJ1-1; 7 bases are shared with TRBD1. The CDR3 extends over 14 amino acids. Trimming removed 5 bases from V and 3 bases from J; junction bases left unmatched: 7. The germline V gene encodes CDR1 SGHRS and CDR2 YFSETQ. The CDR3 here is CASSWYRGDTEAFF. Here the CDR3 DNA reads TGCGCCAGCAGTTGGTACAGGGGAGACACTGAAGCTTTCTTT. Looking up the rest from reference TRBV5-1 and TRBJ1-1 gives the full variable domain: KAGVTQTPRYLIKTRGQQVTLSCSPISGHRSVSWYQQTPGQGLQFLFEYFSETQRNKGNFPGRFSGRQFSNSRSEMNVSTLELGDSALYLCASSWYRGDTEAFFGQGTRLTVV.

The rearrangement joins TRBV7-6 to TRBJ2-6, with D possibly called TRBD1 or TRBD2 (5 bases each). This CDR3 region has 21 residues. V was pared by 1 base and J by 0 bases, with 22 bases between. Germline V gives CDR1 SGHVS, CDR2 FNYEAQ. Written as DNA, the CDR3 is TGTGCCAGCAGCTTAGTGGGAACCGGGACGGGCTTGTTCTCTGGGGCCAACGTCCTGACTTTC. It specifies CASSLVGTGTGLFSGANVLTF.

This clone was counted between two and nine times. V gene TRBV5-4 combines with J gene TRBJ2-2, with D perhaps matching TRBD1 (6 bases). Trimming shortened V by 4 bases and J by 4 bases, and 14 bases separated the two germline ends. Germline V CDR1 and CDR2: SGHNT, YYREEE (reference sequence). There are 15 residues in the CDR3. In DNA form, the CDR3 reads TGTGCCAGCAGCACCCCAGGGGCTAGCACCGGGGAGCTGTTTTTT. Translated, it gives CASSTPGASTGELFF.

This sequence joins TRBV29-1 and TRBJ2-1; D possibly corresponds to TRBD1 (7 bases). The germline V and J ends were trimmed by 8 bases and 6 bases, with 14 bases remaining between them. There are 12 residues in the CDR3. Germline V gene data show CDR1 as SQVTM and CDR2 as ANQGSEA. The CDR3 spells CSSRQGGNEQFF. DNA for the CDR3: TGCAGCTCGAGACAGGGAGGCAATGAGCAGTTCTTC.

The CDR3 is CASSLLVTYGYTF. The CDR3 DNA follows: TGTGCCAGCAGCTTACTGGTGACCTATGGCTACACCTTC. The chain couples TRBV11-2 to TRBJ1-2; D unresolved. The CDR3 is 13 residues long. CDR1 and CDR2 from the germline V gene are SGHAT and FQNNGV. V gave up 2 bases and J gave up 4 bases, with 8 bases separating them. The full variable domain, rest sourced from reference TRBV11-2 and TRBJ1-2, is EAGVAQSPRYKIIEKRQSVAFWCNPISGHATLYWYQQILGQGPKLLIQFQNNGVVDDSQLPKDRFSAERLKGVDSTLKIQPAKLEDSAVYLCASSLLVTYGYTFGSGTRLTVV.

The chain has TRBV6-5 and TRBJ2-2, with TRBD1 as a possible D gene (5 bases). Trimming removed 5 bases at V and 3 bases at J, with 10 bases between. CDR1 and CDR2 (germline): MNHEY, SVGAGI. This CDR3 is built from 14 residues. The CDR3 sequence is CASSPRVDTGELFF. CDR3 bases: TGTGCCAGCAGTCCCAGGGTCGACACCGGGGAGCTGTTTTTT.

This clone showed up just once. This chain joins TRBV11-2 and TRBJ2-3; D not resolved. Germline V CDR1 and CDR2: SGHAT, FQNNGV. Trimming removed 2 bases from V and 4 bases from J, with 4 bases in between. CDR3 length: 12 residues. CDR3 sequence (DNA): TGTGCCAGCAGCTTAATGTCAGATACGCAGTATTTT. It yields the protein CASSLMSDTQYF.

The chain carries TRBV28 and TRBJ1-1; TRBD1 matches at 9 bases. Germline CDR1 reads MDHEN; CDR2 reads SYDVKM. CDR3 length: 15 residues. The ends lost 5 bases at V and 1 base at J; junction bases unmatched: 5. This CDR3 reads CASSPTTGGNTEAFF. The CDR3 DNA is TGTGCCAGCAGTCCAACGACAGGGGGGAACACTGAAGCTTTCTTT.

The chain is built from TRBV27 and TRBJ2-2; the D is unclear. The CDR3 is made up of 14 amino acids. Trimming cost V 5 bases and J 1 base, with 8 bases left between them. Germline V gene sequence: CDR1 MNHEY, CDR2 SMNVEV (reference sequence). CDR3 DNA sequence: TGTGCCAGCAGTAGGAACAGGAACACCGGGGAGCTGTTTTTT. This encodes CASSRNRNTGELFF.